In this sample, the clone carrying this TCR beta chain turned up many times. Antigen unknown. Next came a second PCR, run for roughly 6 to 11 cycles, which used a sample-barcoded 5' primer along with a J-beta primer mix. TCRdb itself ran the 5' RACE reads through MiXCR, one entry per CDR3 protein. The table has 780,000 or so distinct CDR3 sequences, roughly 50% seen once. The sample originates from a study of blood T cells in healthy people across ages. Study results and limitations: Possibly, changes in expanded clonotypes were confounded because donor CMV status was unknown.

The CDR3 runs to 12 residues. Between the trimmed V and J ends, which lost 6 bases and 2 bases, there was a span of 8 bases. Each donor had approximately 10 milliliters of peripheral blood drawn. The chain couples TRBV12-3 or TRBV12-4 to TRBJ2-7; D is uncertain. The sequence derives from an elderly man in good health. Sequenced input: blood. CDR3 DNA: TGTGCCAGCAGCCCAAGCCCCTACGAGCAGTACTTC. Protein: CASSPSPYEQYF.